Below, 13 T cell receptor beta chains from the same sample are listed, as sequenced in a study of blood T cell repertoires in COVID-19 (dated by TCRdb to 2019 to 2021). The library was prepared using the immunoSEQ multiplex PCR assay. The source is immuneACCESS, and TCRdb retained only in-frame sequences with V and J called. Part of the clones is not carried over; for the studies checked, unresolved V genes explain less than half of this, and the remainder is unexplained. Counted in this sample were about 150,000 clones; about 87% of them appeared once. The biggest ten clones account for approximately 6.1% of the sample. Sample: peripheral blood. The receptors originated from a man aged 80 or over with acute or convalescent COVID-19.

The J gene is TRBJ1-1, the V gene TRBV27, with TRBD1 matching over 8 bases. This CDR3 region has 14 residues. The junction had 9 bases not matched to a gene; V was cut back by 6 bases and J by 6 bases. Per the germline V gene, CDR1 is MNHEY and CDR2 is SMNVEV (reference sequence). The CDR3 region has the DNA TGTGCCAGCAGATCCGGGACAGGCGACGCTGAAGCTTTCTTT. Its protein is CASRSGTGDAEAFF.

The rearrangement uses TRBV14 and TRBJ1-2; D possibly corresponds to TRBD1 (6 bases). Trimming took 1 base from V and 3 from J, leaving 12 bases between them. Germline V lookup: CDR1 SGHDN, CDR2 FVKESK. The CDR3 contains 15 residues. CDR3 in DNA: TGTGCCAGCAGCCAAGCTTGGGGGCGCGACTATGGCTACACCTTC. Its protein product is CASSQAWGRDYGYTF.

The chain combines TRBV29-1 with TRBJ1-1; D is uncertain. Germline V lookup: CDR1 SQVTM, CDR2 ANQGSEA. The V gene lost 7 bases and the J gene lost 2 bases, with 17 bases spanning the gap. The CDR3 consists of 14 residues. The CDR3, as DNA: TGCAGCGGTTCTAATAGCGCAGAAAACACTGAAGCTTTCTTT. Protein sequence: CSGSNSAENTEAFF.

V and J are TRBV20-1 and TRBJ2-3; 8 nucleotides agree with TRBD2. Germline-derived CDR1 and CDR2 are DFQATT and SNEGSKA (reference sequence). The length of the CDR3 is 15 residues. The junction had 9 bases not matched to a gene; V was cut back by 3 bases and J by 4 bases. CDR3 in DNA: TGCAGTGCTAGTAGGGTGCGGGGGGACGCAGATACGCAGTATTTT. Protein product: CSASRVRGDADTQYF.

The chain joins TRBV6-5 to TRBJ2-5; TRBD2 matches at 10 bases. The CDR3 loop spans 15 amino acids. The trim removed 8 bases at V and 1 base at J, leaving 7 bases unmatched. Germline CDR1 MNHEY, CDR2 SVGAGI. CDR3 nucleotide sequence: TGTGCCAGCCGGCAAGTAGCGGGGGGCCAAGAGACCCAGTACTTC. This encodes CASRQVAGGQETQYF.

This chain links TRBV28 with TRBJ1-1, with 8 bases that match TRBD1. The junction had 11 bases not matched to a gene; V was cut back by 8 bases and J by 6 bases. Germline values: CDR1 MDHEN, CDR2 SYDVKM. This CDR3 is built from 14 residues. The CDR3 DNA reads TGTGCCAGCTCCGCGAGGGGACAGGTCTCTGAAGCTTTCTTT. Translating gives CASSARGQVSEAFF.

CDR3 sequence reads: CASRPPRGRGLRDSPLHF. The CDR3 nucleotides read TGTGCCAGCAGACCACCCCGGGGCAGGGGGCTTAGGGATTCACCCCTCCACTTT. The V and J genes are TRBV21-1 and TRBJ1-6; TRBD1 reflects the table's D call only, with no check against the DNA. TRBV21-1 is given as a pseudogene. The CDR3 has 18 amino acids.

The rearrangement uses TRBV5-1 and TRBJ2-7; 9 nucleotides line up with TRBD1. Germline V lookup: CDR1 SGHRS, CDR2 YFSETQ. V lost 4 bases, J lost 7 bases, and 6 bases stayed unmatched. The CDR3 covers 13 residues. This CDR3 reads CASSGTGNWEQYF. The CDR3 DNA sequence: TGCGCCAGCAGCGGGACAGGGAATTGGGAGCAGTACTTC.

This chain joins TRBV2 and TRBJ1-4, with D maybe TRBD1 (6 bases). CDR1 and CDR2 from the germline V gene are SNHLY and FYNNEI. This CDR3 has 14 residues. V lost 5 bases to trimming and J lost 7 bases, with 14 bases between them. In DNA, the CDR3 is TGTGCCAGCAGTACAGGGACCCCGGGTGAAAAACTGTTTTTT. Protein product: CASSTGTPGEKLFF.

The genes are TRBV30 and TRBJ1-2, with D possibly matching TRBD1 (6 bases). V lost 2 bases and J lost 4, with 8 bases in between. Germline CDR1 and CDR2: GTSNPN and SVGIG (reference sequence). CDR3 length: 12 residues. The CDR3 DNA sequence: TGTGCCTGGAGTTCGGACAGCTATGGCTACACCTTC. Translation: CAWSSDSYGYTF.

The chain links TRBV18 to TRBJ1-3; 7 positions agree with TRBD1. V lost 2 bases, J lost 2 bases, and 3 bases stayed unmatched. The CDR3 length is 15 residues. CDR1 is KGHSH and CDR2 is LQKENI in the germline V gene. The CDR3 coding sequence is TGTGCCAGCTCACCAACCGGGACAGCTGGAAACACCATATATTTT. Its translation: CASSPTGTAGNTIYF. The full variable domain, rest sourced from reference TRBV18 and TRBJ1-3, is NAGVMQNPRHLVRRRGQEARLRCSPMKGHSHVYWYRQLPEEGLKFMVYLQKENIIDESGMPKERFSAEFPKEGPSILRIQQVVRGDSAAYFCASSPTGTAGNTIYFGEGSWLTVV.

This clone was picked up one time. J is TRBJ1-5 and V is TRBV28, with TRBD1 as a possible D gene (6 bases). V lost 5 bases, J lost 6 bases, and 17 bases lay in between. CDR3 length equals 15 residues. Germline CDR1 MDHEN, CDR2 SYDVKM. The CDR3 spells CASSHWDTLVQPQHF. CDR3 nucleotide sequence: TGTGCCAGCAGTCATTGGGACACCTTAGTTCAGCCCCAGCATTTT.

This chain joins TRBV6-1 and TRBJ1-5, with D possibly matching TRBD1 (5 bases). V was trimmed by 1 base and J by 9 bases, leaving 13 bases between them. CDR3 size: 14 residues. CDR1 MNHNS and CDR2 SASEGT come from the germline V gene. In DNA, the CDR3 is TGTGCCAGCAGTGAAGGCAGCAACGGGGGGCCCCAGCATTTT. Translation: CASSEGSNGGPQHF.